This T cell receptor beta chain originates from a study of Ad26.COV2.S vaccination and SARS-CoV-2 variants. The data were produced by immunoSEQ multiplex PCR, yet TCRdb's version contains in-frame clones alone and is incomplete. The sample shows 440,000 or so clones, approximately 92% of them seen only once. Germline CDR1 MGHDK, CDR2 SYGVNS. V lost 4 bases to trimming and J lost 10 bases; unmatched junction nucleotides: 12. This CDR3 comprises 14 residues. Treatment given: around 19 received Ad26.COV2.S at low or high dose, single or two shots; several received placebo; per-sample allocation not given. After the first vaccine or placebo injection, samples were drawn on day 63.

The chain recombines TRBV25-1 with TRBJ1-2, with 7 bases lining up with TRBD1. This receptor was taken from a person between 18 and 60 years old who received the Ad26.COV2.S COVID-19 vaccine or a placebo. The sequences come from peripheral blood, collected in a trial of Ad26.COV2.S vaccine versus placebo. CDR3 amino acids: CASSAFHYRGDYTF. The CDR3 coding sequence is TGTGCCAGCAGTGCGTTCCATTACAGGGGAGACTACACCTTC.